These 9 T cell receptor beta chains originate from one sample sequenced in a study of shared clonotypes between healthy human individuals. Sequenced by immunoSEQ multiplex PCR; TCRdb stores in-frame clones only, minus some. The sample includes about 2.3 million clones, roughly 93% of them seen just once. The sample taken for sequencing was naive CD4+ T cells from PBMCs. Stated subset: CD45RA+ positively selected. Every receptor here comes from a man younger than 35 in good health. Some clones in this sample may be carry-over from other donors' samples.

The chain combines TRBV28 with TRBJ1-4; D is possibly TRBD1 (6 bases). Trimming removed 7 bases at V and 2 bases at J, with 17 bases between. The CDR3 is 16 residues long. Germline values: CDR1 MDHEN, CDR2 SYDVKM. The CDR3 reads CASTFDEDSTNEKLFF. CDR3 DNA sequence: TGTGCCAGCACCTTCGACGAGGACAGTACTAATGAAAAACTGTTTTTT.

The chain uses TRBV19 and TRBJ2-5; tentative D call: TRBD1 (5 bases). Per germline, CDR1 LNHDA and CDR2 SQIVND (reference sequence). The V and J ends lost 2 bases and 3 bases respectively, with 10 bases between them. The CDR3 covers 14 residues. CDR3 region: CASSIFDREETQYF. The CDR3 bases are TGTGCCAGTAGTATATTTGACAGAGAAGAGACCCAGTACTTC.

The V call is TRBV10-3, the J call TRBJ2-2, with D possibly called TRBD1 or TRBD2 (5 bases each). Germline CDR1 reads ENHRY; CDR2 reads SYGVKD. V lost 5 bases, J lost 0 bases, and 10 bases lay in between. The CDR3 is made up of 15 amino acids. CDR3 sequence reads: CAISRGTSNTGELFF. In DNA, the CDR3 is TGTGCCATCAGTAGAGGGACGTCGAACACCGGGGAGCTGTTTTTT.

The genes are TRBV7-2 and TRBJ2-1; TRBD2 matches at 11 bases. The CDR3 consists of 15 residues. Germline CDR1 reads SGHTA; CDR2 reads FQGNSA. The V gene end was trimmed by 2 bases and the J gene end by 7 bases; junction bases not matched to a gene: 4. This CDR3 is CASSLLAGGRNEQFF. CDR3 nucleotide sequence: TGTGCCAGCAGCTTACTAGCGGGAGGCAGGAATGAGCAGTTCTTC.

CDR3 DNA: TGTGCCAGCAGGGCCGGGACAGGGATCTACGAGCAGTACTTC. Encoded protein: CASRAGTGIYEQYF. V gene TRBV5-5 combines with J gene TRBJ2-7; 9 bases are shared with TRBD1. The germline V gene encodes CDR1 SGHKS and CDR2 YYEKEE (reference sequence). With V trimmed by 5 bases and J by 3 bases, 6 bases remained unmatched. The CDR3 loop spans 14 amino acids. The whole variable domain, remainder taken from reference TRBV5-5 and TRBJ2-7, is DAGVTQSPTHLIKTRGQQVTLRCSPISGHKSVSWYQQVLGQGPQFIFQYYEKEERGRGNFPDRFSARQFPNYSSELNVNALLLGDSALYLCASRAGTGIYEQYFGPGTRLTVT.

This chain joins TRBV9 and TRBJ2-3, with no clear D. The CDR3 is 15 residues long. V was shortened by 0 bases and J by 2 bases, with 10 bases between the two germline ends. In germline, CDR1 is SGDLS, CDR2 YYNGEE. CDR3 nucleotides: TGTGCCAGCAGCGTAGCCCCAGGAGACACAGATACGCAGTATTTT. Encoded protein: CASSVAPGDTDTQYF.

This chain joins TRBV9 and TRBJ2-1; D gene unclear. V lost 0 bases to trimming and J lost 7 bases, with 14 bases between them. Germline V lookup: CDR1 SGDLS, CDR2 YYNGEE. This CDR3 is 15 amino acids long. The DNA for the CDR3 is TGTGCCAGCAGCGTAGAAGGTAACCCCAGTAATGAGCAGTTCTTC. Its protein product is CASSVEGNPSNEQFF. The entire variable domain, with the rest obtained from reference TRBV9 and TRBJ2-1, is as follows: DSGVTQTPKHLITATGQRVTLRCSPRSGDLSVYWYQQSLDQGLQFLIQYYNGEERAKGNILERFSAQQFPDLHSELNLSSLELGDSALYFCASSVEGNPSNEQFFGPGTRLTVL.

The chain employs TRBV28 and TRBJ1-2; the D is unclear. The CDR3 covers 15 residues. Germline CDR1 is MDHEN and CDR2 is SYDVKM. V was clipped by 8 bases and J by 5 bases, with 21 bases between them. The CDR3 is CASYASIGPLYGYTF. In DNA form, the CDR3 reads TGTGCCAGCTACGCCTCGATAGGGCCGCTATATGGCTACACCTTC.

The chain joins TRBV28 to TRBJ1-2; D not resolved. Germline CDR1 and CDR2: MDHEN and SYDVKM. The CDR3 covers 17 residues. Between the trimmed V and J ends, which lost 1 base and 2 bases, there was a span of 17 bases. The DNA for the CDR3 is TGTGCCAGCAGTTTATTGGCCAGGACGGACCGGAACTATGGCTACACCTTC. It yields the protein CASSLLARTDRNYGYTF.